Below are 6 T cell receptor beta chains sequenced from a single sample in a study of cytomegalovirus exposure and HLA in healthy donors. The PCR employed 60 Vbeta primers together with 13 Jbeta primers. TCRdb's table, derived via immunoSEQ multiplex PCR, lists solely in-frame clones and lacks some. The sample carries a few hundred thousand clones, around two thirds recorded once. The sample comprised PBMCs. These receptors all come from a female donor in good health and CMV-seronegative.

A few counts support this clone. The chain's CDR3 is CATSRGTGDNKLFF. CDR3 bases: TGTGCCACCAGCAGAGGGACAGGGGACAACAAACTGTTTTTT. The V call is TRBV15, the J call TRBJ1-4; 9 positions match TRBD1. CDR1 LNHNV and CDR2 YYDKDF come from the germline V gene (reference sequence). The junction had 5 bases not matched to a gene; V was cut back by 1 base and J by 11 bases. This CDR3 has 14 residues.

The rearrangement links TRBV5-1 to TRBJ2-2, with TRBD1 matching 9 bases. CDR1 and CDR2 (germline): SGHRS, YFSETQ. The CDR3 has 14 amino acids. V lost 4 bases and J lost 6; bases outside the gene matches: 4. The CDR3 region is CASSRDREAGELFF. The CDR3, as DNA: TGCGCCAGCAGCCGGGACAGGGAGGCCGGGGAGCTGTTTTTT.

The rearrangement uses TRBV5-1 and TRBJ2-7; D not certain. The ends were cut back, 0 bases at V and 2 bases at J, with 12 bases in the middle. The germline V gene encodes CDR1 SGHRS and CDR2 YFSETQ. This CDR3 spans 15 amino acids. Here the CDR3 DNA reads TGCGCCAGCAGCTTGGGCGGCAGCCAGACCTACGAGCAGTACTTC. Encoded protein: CASSLGGSQTYEQYF.

There are a few counts of this clone. This CDR3 is CASSQGGRGRPGLAAYNEQFF. CDR3 in DNA: TGTGCCAGCAGCCAAGGAGGACGCGGACGGCCGGGACTAGCGGCATACAATGAGCAGTTCTTC. V gene TRBV14 combines with J gene TRBJ2-1; 11 positions match TRBD2. V trimming: 1 base; J trimming: 4 bases; junction bases outside the gene matches: 18. From germline, CDR1 is SGHDN and CDR2 FVKESK. CDR3 length: 21 amino acids. The full variable domain, in which reference TRBV14 and TRBJ2-1 provide the parts outside the CDR3, is EAGVTQFPSHSVIEKGQTVTLRCDPISGHDNLYWYRRVMGKEIKFLLHFVKESKQDESGMPNNRFLAERTGGTYSTLKVQPAELEDSGVYFCASSQGGRGRPGLAAYNEQFFGPGTRLTVL.

V gene TRBV29-1 combines with J gene TRBJ2-1; the D gene is possibly TRBD2 (6 bases). V was shortened by 7 bases and J by 4 bases, with 20 bases between the two germline ends. The CDR3 length is 15 residues. Germline CDR1 SQVTM, CDR2 ANQGSEA. The CDR3 reads CSAPDGGSRYNEQFF. The CDR3 DNA follows: TGCAGCGCTCCGGACGGGGGATCTAGGTACAATGAGCAGTTCTTC.

This clone was recorded a few times. This rearrangement joins TRBV4-1 to TRBJ1-1; TRBD1 matches at 7 bases. Germline V gives CDR1 MGHRA, CDR2 YSYEKL. The CDR3 spans 13 residues. Trimming took 2 bases from V and 10 from J; bases not matched to a gene: 7. In DNA, the CDR3 is TGCGCCAGCAGCCAAACAGGGGTGTCGTTAGCTTTCTTT. It is translated as CASSQTGVSLAFF.